A single sample is the source of the 21 T cell receptor beta chains below, sequenced in a study of T cell responses to AZD1222 COVID-19 vaccine. Some clones are missing from TCRdb's copy, which holds only in-frame ones; the method was immunoSEQ multiplex PCR. Among some 150,000 clones, around nine tenths were seen once, and the ten largest hold roughly 5%. The sample was peripheral blood, taken on day 0 of AZD1222 vaccination. Receptor source: an adult in good health.

This clone was seen a few times. The rearrangement links TRBV3-1 (or the pseudogene TRBV3-2) to TRBJ2-7; 7 nucleotides align to TRBD2. CDR1 and CDR2 from the germline V gene are LGHDT and YNNKEL (reference sequence). The CDR3 has 14 residues. The V segment lost 4 bases and the J segment 2 bases; nucleotides outside the gene matches: 5. CDR3 in amino acids: CASSPASGAYEQYF. DNA of the CDR3: TGTGCCAGCAGCCCCGCTAGCGGCGCCTACGAGCAGTACTTC.

The chain carries TRBV27 and TRBJ2-1, with unresolved D. The CDR3 runs 11 residues. V was cut by 2 bases and J by 7 bases, with 3 bases left in between. The germline V gene has CDR1 MNHEY and CDR2 SMNVEV (reference sequence). The chain's CDR3 is CASSLQNEQFF. CDR3 nucleotide sequence: TGTGCCAGCAGTTTACAGAATGAGCAGTTCTTC.

The chain carries TRBV18 and TRBJ2-4; tentatively, D is TRBD1 or TRBD2 (5 bases each). The CDR3 spans 14 residues. The germline V gene has CDR1 KGHSH and CDR2 LQKENI. V was pared by 3 bases and J by 5 bases, with 11 bases between. CDR3 loop: CASSPPGPQNIQYF. DNA for the CDR3: TGTGCCAGCTCACCGCCGGGGCCCCAAAACATTCAGTACTTC.

This chain connects TRBV4-1 to TRBJ2-2, with 9 bases lining up with TRBD1. Germline CDR1 MGHRA, CDR2 YSYEKL. CDR3 length: 19 amino acids. V lost 1 base to trimming and J lost 5 bases; unmatched junction nucleotides: 14. CDR3 sequence reads: CASSQAITATGGRTGELFF. Written as DNA, the CDR3 is TGCGCCAGCAGCCAAGCGATTACGGCCACAGGGGGCCGGACCGGGGAGCTGTTTTTT.

J is TRBJ2-2 and V is TRBV7-3; possibly TRBD1 or TRBD2 for D (5 bases each). Germline values: CDR1 SGHTA, CDR2 FQGTGA. Trimming took off 6 bases at V and 1 base at J, with 9 bases between the two ends. The CDR3 sequence is 14 residues long. CDR3 sequence reads: CASREGRNTGELFF. CDR3 nucleotides: TGTGCCAGCAGAGAGGGGAGGAACACCGGGGAGCTGTTTTTT.

The chain employs TRBV9 and TRBJ2-1, with 7 bases identical to TRBD1. Trimming removed 3 bases from V and 3 bases from J; junction bases left unmatched: 9. The germline gives CDR1 SGDLS, CDR2 YYNGEE. There are 16 residues in the CDR3. The CDR3 nucleotides are TGTGCCAGCAGCGCGAGCGGTAGGGGGCTCTACAATGAGCAGTTCTTC. Translated, it gives CASSASGRGLYNEQFF.

The sample holds one count of this clone. This chain joins TRBV7-2 and TRBJ2-1, with TRBD2 identical over 14 bases. V shed 5 bases, J shed 7 bases, and the junction held 4 bases outside the gene matches. The CDR3 has 15 amino acids. Per the germline V gene, CDR1 is SGHTA and CDR2 is FQGNSA. The CDR3 protein is CASSAGLAGGNEQFF. The CDR3 nucleotides read TGTGCCAGCAGCGCCGGACTAGCGGGAGGAAATGAGCAGTTCTTC.

The chain uses TRBV15 and TRBJ2-1, with D perhaps being TRBD1 or TRBD2 (6 bases each). The V and J ends lost 1 base and 9 bases respectively, with 7 bases between them. The CDR3 has 12 residues. The germline CDR1 and CDR2 sequences are LNHNV and YYDKDF (reference sequence). CDR3 bases: TGTGCCACCAGCAGAGGGGGGGCTGAGCAGTTCTTC. It encodes CATSRGGAEQFF.

The rearrangement joins TRBV12-3 or TRBV12-4 to TRBJ2-7; D tentatively fits TRBD1 or TRBD2 (5 bases each). Trimming removed 1 base at V and 6 bases at J, with 10 bases between. This CDR3 spans 13 amino acids. For the CDR3, the DNA is TGTGCCAGCAGTTTAGGGGGGTCCGCCGAGCAGTACTTC. Residues: CASSLGGSAEQYF.

The V call is TRBV7-9, the J call TRBJ1-6; D is unclear. Germline V gene data show CDR1 as SEHNR and CDR2 as FQNEAQ (reference sequence). The length of the CDR3 is 13 residues. Trimming cost V 1 base and J 10 bases, with 8 bases left between them. The DNA of the CDR3 is TGTGCCAGCAGCTTAGAATGGAAGTCACCCCTCCACTTT. This sequence encodes CASSLEWKSPLHF.

The chain employs TRBV24-1 and TRBJ1-2; 8 bases are shared with TRBD1. Germline V lookup: CDR1 KGHDR, CDR2 SFDVKD. The CDR3 covers 14 residues. The V and J ends lost 3 bases and 7 bases, in that order; junction bases with no gene match: 6. The DNA of the CDR3 is TGTGCCACCAGTGATCCCAGGGGGCGGTCTGGCTACACCTTC. This codes for CATSDPRGRSGYTF.

The rearrangement uses TRBV15 and TRBJ1-5; D is undetermined. This CDR3 is 17 amino acids long. Trimming took off 1 base at V and 2 bases at J, with 15 bases between the two ends. The germline V gene has CDR1 LNHNV and CDR2 YYDKDF (reference sequence). In nucleotides, the CDR3 is TGTGCCACCAGCAGAGGAGGCACGTCCTGGGGCAATCAGCCCCAGCATTTT. It encodes CATSRGGTSWGNQPQHF.

The V and J genes are TRBV6-5 and TRBJ1-5, with a tentative D call TRBD1 (5 bases). V shed 8 bases and J shed 5 bases, with 13 bases lying between them. CDR1 is MNHEY, CDR2 SVGAGI, per germline. This CDR3 is built from 13 residues. The CDR3 region is CASSLGADQPQHF. The DNA of the CDR3 is TGTGCCAGCTCCTTAGGGGCCGATCAGCCCCAGCATTTT.

V and J are TRBV18 and TRBJ2-5; 9 nucleotides match TRBD1. Germline trimming cut 3 bases from V and 2 bases from J; bases unmatched to any gene: 7. CDR1 and CDR2 from the germline V gene are KGHSH and LQKENI. The CDR3 has 16 residues. In DNA, the CDR3 is TGTGCCAGCTCACCCCGGACAGGGGCCGGACAAGAGACCCAGTACTTC. This translates into CASSPRTGAGQETQYF. The full variable domain, completed using reference TRBV18 and TRBJ2-5, is NAGVMQNPRHLVRRRGQEARLRCSPMKGHSHVYWYRQLPEEGLKFMVYLQKENIIDESGMPKERFSAEFPKEGPSILRIQQVVRGDSAAYFCASSPRTGAGQETQYFGPGTRLLVL.

The V call is TRBV9, the J call TRBJ1-5; 9 nucleotides line up with TRBD1. With 4 bases clipped from V and 7 bases from J, the junction kept 9 bases outside the gene matches. Germline loops: CDR1 SGDLS, CDR2 YYNGEE. CDR3 size: 15 residues. CDR3 amino acids: CASSPGQGMRQPQHF. The CDR3 nucleotides read TGTGCCAGCAGCCCGGGACAGGGTATGAGGCAGCCCCAGCATTTT.

V is TRBV5-4 and J is TRBJ2-2; D possibly corresponds to TRBD1 (6 bases). The germline V gene has CDR1 SGHNT and CDR2 YYREEE (reference sequence). The CDR3 spans 16 residues. V was trimmed by 4 bases and J by 5 bases, leaving 18 bases between them. The CDR3 spells CASSTSETGTTGELFF. The DNA for the CDR3 is TGTGCCAGCAGCACTTCCGAGACAGGCACTACCGGGGAGCTGTTTTTT.

This chain links TRBV12-5 with TRBJ2-2; TRBD1 agrees at 10 bases. CDR3 length equals 17 residues. Germline CDR1 is LGHNT and CDR2 is FRNRAP. V lost 2 bases and J lost 5; bases outside the gene matches: 8. CDR3 loop: CASGLFRRQGATGELFF. DNA for the CDR3: TGTGCTAGTGGTTTGTTTCGGAGACAGGGGGCGACCGGGGAGCTGTTTTTT.

CDR3: CASSPGIQETQYF. DNA for the CDR3: TGTGCCAGCAGCCCAGGGATCCAAGAGACCCAGTACTTC. The gene calls are TRBV9 and TRBJ2-5; D is possibly TRBD1 (5 bases). Between the trimmed V and J ends, which lost 4 bases and 1 base, there was a span of 8 bases. The CDR3 consists of 13 residues. Germline CDR1 reads SGDLS; CDR2 reads YYNGEE.

The CDR3 DNA reads TGTGCCAGCAGCTGGGGGGGGTCATCCTACGAGCAGTACTTC. Translated, it gives CASSWGGSSYEQYF. The chain carries TRBV7-2 and TRBJ2-7; 7 nucleotides align to TRBD2. CDR3 size: 14 residues. Germline trimming cut 4 bases from V and 1 base from J; bases unmatched to any gene: 4. Germline V gene data show CDR1 as SGHTA and CDR2 as FQGNSA. The complete variable domain, with remaining parts taken from reference TRBV7-2 and TRBJ2-7, reads GAGVSQSPSNKVTEKGKDVELRCDPISGHTALYWYRQSLGQGLEFLIYFQGNSAPDKSGLPSDRFSAERTGGSVSTLTIQRTQQEDSAVYLCASSWGGSSYEQYFGPGTRLTVT.

This chain uses TRBV3-1 (or the pseudogene TRBV3-2) with TRBJ1-1; D uncertain. Germline V gene lookup returns CDR1 LGHDT and CDR2 YNNKEL (reference sequence). Trimming stripped 6 bases from V and 8 bases from J, with 22 bases between. The CDR3 length is 15 residues. CDR3 in DNA: TGTGCCAGCAGGGGATCCCGGGCCACAAAGGGAGAAGCTTTCTTT. This gives the protein CASRGSRATKGEAFF.

The chain couples TRBV2 to TRBJ2-7; 10 bases fit TRBD2. This CDR3 contains 15 residues. Germline lookup yields CDR1 SNHLY and CDR2 FYNNEI. With 0 bases clipped from V and 8 bases from J, the junction kept 7 bases outside the gene matches. The CDR3 bases are TGTGCCAGCAGTGAAGCAGGGCTAGCGGGAGCGCAGCAGTACTTC. Translated: CASSEAGLAGAQQYF.